What follows are 32 T cell receptor beta chains derived from one specimen sequenced in a study of T and B cells in COVID-19 patients. TRB was amplified from approximately 250-500 ng of blood genomic DNA. Multiplex PCR with BIOMED2 TRB-A/B primer pools amplified TRB rearrangements. TCRdb passed the multiplex PCR reads through MiXCR, listing each CDR3 protein once. Of more than 20,000 distinct CDR3 sequences in the sample, 32% were seen once. The source material was blood. These TCRs come from a human donor who had recovered from COVID-19.

The CDR3 loop reads CASSPGTSGSWYEQYF. DNA for the CDR3: TGTGCCAGCAGCCCCGGGACTAGCGGGAGTTGGTACGAGCAGTACTTC. This chain links TRBV12-3 or TRBV12-4 with TRBJ2-7; 14 nucleotides agree with TRBD2. This CDR3 comprises 16 residues. The V and J ends lost 6 bases and 4 bases, in that order; junction bases with no gene match: 8.

This clonotype has only a few counts. The chain employs TRBV4-2 and TRBJ2-1; 11 nucleotides match TRBD2. This CDR3 comprises 16 residues. V shed 1 base, J shed 4 bases, and the junction held 3 bases outside the gene matches. CDR1 is LGHNA and CDR2 is YNFKEQ in the germline V gene. The CDR3 DNA sequence: TGTGCCAGCAGCCAAGGCCTAGCGGGAGGTTACAATGAGCAGTTCTTC. Translation: CASSQGLAGGYNEQFF.

J is TRBJ2-7 and V is TRBV5-4, with 8 nucleotides matching TRBD1. The CDR3 consists of 15 residues. Trimming cost V 1 base and J 1 base; bases outside gene matches: 4. Germline V lookup: CDR1 SGHNT, CDR2 YYREEE (reference sequence). The CDR3 region has the DNA TGTGCCAGCAGCTTGTTCGGACAGGGATCCTACGAGCAGTACTTC. It translates to CASSLFGQGSYEQYF.

The rearrangement links TRBV20-1 to TRBJ2-2; D is perhaps TRBD1 (6 bases). CDR1 is DFQATT and CDR2 is SNEGSKA in the germline V gene (reference sequence). CDR3 length: 15 amino acids. V lost 6 bases, J lost 0 bases, and 14 bases lay in between. DNA for the CDR3: TGCAGTGCCCCCCGGGACACCCCGAACACCGGGGAGCTGTTTTTT. Encoded protein: CSAPRDTPNTGELFF.

This clonotype showed up just once. The chain couples TRBV7-2 to TRBJ2-3; 10 bases agree with TRBD2. Trimming at V came to 5 bases and at J to 4 bases, leaving 9 bases not matched to a gene. This CDR3 contains 16 residues. Germline values: CDR1 SGHTA, CDR2 FQGNSA. The CDR3 protein is CASSQLSGGAADTQYF. CDR3 in DNA: TGTGCCAGCAGCCAGTTGAGCGGGGGGGCCGCAGATACGCAGTATTTT.

This clonotype was seen more than once but under ten times. The chain joins TRBV7-6 to TRBJ2-5; 8 positions agree with TRBD1. The CDR3 has 16 amino acids. The germline CDR1 and CDR2 sequences are SGHVS and FNYEAQ. V was pared by 7 bases and J by 0 bases, with 10 bases of the junction left unmatched. The CDR3 nucleotides are TGTGCCAGCACCCCCAAGGGACAGGTATACCAAGAGACCCAGTACTTC. It specifies CASTPKGQVYQETQYF.

The chain combines TRBV20-1 with TRBJ1-2; D unclear. The V gene's germline CDR1 is DFQATT and CDR2 SNEGSKA (reference sequence). V lost 4 bases to trimming and J lost 0 bases, with 6 bases between them. The length of the CDR3 is 12 residues. CDR3 nucleotide sequence: TGCAGTGCTATTAGAGCTAACTATGGCTACACCTTC. As protein: CSAIRANYGYTF.

This clonotype showed up just a few times. CDR3 residues: CASSPYGTSGGRDEQFF. The DNA of the CDR3 is TGTGCCAGCAGCCCGTACGGGACTAGCGGGGGCCGGGATGAGCAGTTCTTC. This chain links TRBV14 with TRBJ2-1, with 14 bases fitting TRBD2. J gave up 8 bases and V 4 bases, and 10 bases lay outside the gene matches. CDR1 is SGHDN and CDR2 is FVKESK in the germline V gene. The CDR3 contains 17 residues.

The chain recombines TRBV29-1 with TRBJ2-1; perhaps D is TRBD1 or TRBD2 (5 bases each). The length of the CDR3 is 13 residues. The V and J ends lost 7 bases and 5 bases respectively, with 15 bases between them. Germline V gene data show CDR1 as SQVTM and CDR2 as ANQGSEA. The CDR3 here is CSEDSGQDNEQFF. The CDR3 nucleotides read TGCAGCGAGGATTCGGGGCAGGACAATGAGCAGTTCTTC.

For the CDR3, the DNA is TGTGCCAGCAGTTTACCGGGAACCGGGGAAGAGACCCAGTACTTC. Translating it yields CASSLPGTGEETQYF. V is TRBV6-2 or TRBV6-3 and J is TRBJ2-5, with D perhaps matching TRBD2 (5 bases). This CDR3 spans 15 amino acids. Trimming took 4 bases from V and 3 from J, leaving 15 bases between them. Per germline, CDR1 MNHEY and CDR2 SVGEGT.

Only a few counts were recorded for this clonotype. CDR3 sequence: CASSFRGAYGYTF. CDR3 coding DNA: TGTGCCAGCAGTTTCCGAGGGGCCTATGGCTACACCTTC. J is TRBJ1-2 and V is TRBV27, with D possibly TRBD1 on 5 matching bases. Germline CDR1 is MNHEY and CDR2 is SMNVEV (reference sequence). The CDR3 runs 13 residues. Trimming took off 3 bases at V and 4 bases at J, with 9 bases between the two ends.

The table lists this clonotype with a few counts. This rearrangement joins TRBV18 to TRBJ1-1; the D gene is possibly TRBD1 (5 bases). V shed 2 bases and J shed 1 base, with 14 bases lying between them. Germline V CDR1 and CDR2: KGHSH, LQKENI. The CDR3 has 16 amino acids. The chain's CDR3 is CASSPKQVRANTEAFF. The CDR3 DNA reads as TGTGCCAGCTCACCAAAACAGGTACGAGCGAACACTGAAGCTTTCTTT.

This clonotype was counted only a few times. V gene TRBV7-6 combines with J gene TRBJ1-4; 10 nucleotides line up with TRBD1. Trimming cost V 1 base and J 3 bases; bases outside gene matches: 2. Germline assignment: CDR1 SGHVS and CDR2 FNYEAQ. The length of the CDR3 is 16 residues. DNA of the CDR3: TGTGCCAGCAGCTTAGGGGGACAGGGGTCTAATGAAAAACTGTTTTTT. Encoded protein: CASSLGGQGSNEKLFF.

This clonotype appeared a single time. CDR3 bases: TGTGCCAGCAGCCTCTTTTGGGACATTAATGAAAAACTGTTTTTT. As protein: CASSLFWDINEKLFF. The chain employs TRBV27 and TRBJ1-4; maybe TRBD1 (6 bases). Between the trimmed V and J ends, which lost 6 bases and 4 bases, there was a span of 15 bases. The CDR3 consists of 15 residues. Per the germline V gene, CDR1 is MNHEY and CDR2 is SMNVEV (reference sequence).

The chain carries TRBV4-3 and TRBJ1-2; D possibly corresponds to TRBD1 (6 bases). Germline V CDR1 and CDR2: LGHNA, YSLEER. The length of the CDR3 is 14 residues. V dropped 0 bases and J dropped 6 bases, with 11 bases sitting between them. The DNA of the CDR3 is TGCGCCAGCAGCCAAGATCGTACAGGGAATGGCTACACCTTC. Translation gives CASSQDRTGNGYTF.

Notes on this clonotype: Germline and junction disagree at one end, which may indicate a read error. The chain links TRBV12-3 or TRBV12-4 to TRBJ1-3; 7 bases map to TRBD1. This CDR3 contains 14 residues. CDR3 in DNA: TGTGCCAGCAGACAAACAGGGGTTGGAAACACCACATATTTT. Its translation: CASRQTGVGNTTYF.

This clonotype has a count of ten or more. V and J are TRBV6-6 and TRBJ1-2; no firm D call. The CDR3 is made up of 9 amino acids. V shed 3 bases and J shed 7 bases, with 0 bases lying between them. Looked up from germline, CDR1 is MNHNY and CDR2 is SVGAGI (reference sequence). CDR3 nucleotide sequence: TGTGCCAGCAGTTATGGCTACACCTTC. Protein: CASSYGYTF.

The chain employs TRBV7-6 and TRBJ1-3; no clear D. CDR3 size: 14 residues. CDR1 is SGHVS, CDR2 FNYEAQ, per germline. V shed 8 bases and J shed 0 bases, with 11 bases lying between them. The CDR3 sequence is CASYDTSSGNTIYF. The CDR3 nucleotides read TGTGCCAGCTACGACACCTCCTCTGGAAACACCATATATTTT.

This clonotype was counted between two and nine times. The chain links TRBV19 to TRBJ1-1, with D possibly matching TRBD1 (6 bases). The CDR3 runs 17 residues. Trimming left V 1 base short and J 0 bases short, with 15 bases between. Germline V CDR1 and CDR2: LNHDA, SQIVND (reference sequence). In DNA, the CDR3 is TGTGCCAGTAGTATAGTTGGAGGGGGTGACATGAACACTGAAGCTTTCTTT. Translating gives CASSIVGGGDMNTEAFF.

This clonotype has only a few counts. The J gene is TRBJ2-7, the V gene TRBV6-1; maybe TRBD2 (6 bases). Trimming shortened V by 6 bases and J by 6 bases, and 15 bases separated the two germline ends. CDR3 length equals 13 residues. Germline V gene sequence: CDR1 MNHNS, CDR2 SASEGT. In DNA form, the CDR3 reads TGTGCCAGCAGCGACTTTGGGACTTTCGAGCAGTACTTC. Protein: CASSDFGTFEQYF.

This clonotype has only a few counts. The V call is TRBV20-1, the J call TRBJ2-1, with a tentative D call TRBD2 (6 bases). The CDR3 contains 12 residues. Trimming took 6 bases from V and 9 from J, leaving 15 bases between them. Germline values: CDR1 DFQATT, CDR2 SNEGSKA (reference sequence). The CDR3 DNA sequence: TGCAGTGCAGGAGCTGGAGGGAGTGAGCAGTTCTTC. It is translated as CSAGAGGSEQFF.

There are many counts of this clonotype. The gene calls are TRBV6-5 and TRBJ2-7; D remains ambiguous. This CDR3 comprises 11 residues. Germline V gives CDR1 MNHEY, CDR2 SVGAGI. Trimming pared 2 bases from V and 6 bases from J, leaving 5 bases between. CDR3 in amino acids: CASSYPPEQYF. The CDR3 nucleotides are TGTGCCAGCAGTTACCCCCCCGAGCAGTACTTC.

The genes are TRBV18 and TRBJ1-5; TRBD1 aligns across 7 bases. This CDR3 is 15 amino acids long. The germline gives CDR1 KGHSH, CDR2 LQKENI. J lost 3 bases, V lost 6 bases, and 8 bases had no gene match. The CDR3 loop reads CASSPGGQSNQPQHF. As DNA, the CDR3 is TGTGCCAGCTCTCCGGGGGGACAGTCCAATCAGCCCCAGCATTTT. Together with reference TRBV18 and TRBJ1-5, the CDR3 gives the full variable domain: NAGVMQNPRHLVRRRGQEARLRCSPMKGHSHVYWYRQLPEEGLKFMVYLQKENIIDESGMPKERFSAEFPKEGPSILRIQQVVRGDSAAYFCASSPGGQSNQPQHFGDGTRLSIL.

In this sample, this clonotype turned up many times. The chain recombines TRBV27 with TRBJ2-7; D is ambiguous. V was trimmed by 5 bases and J by 7 bases, leaving 9 bases between them. Germline V gene lookup returns CDR1 MNHEY and CDR2 SMNVEV (reference sequence). This CDR3 contains 11 residues. In DNA form, the CDR3 reads TGTGCCAGCAGTCCGGAATGGGAGCAGTACTTC. Its protein product is CASSPEWEQYF.

The CDR3 coding sequence is TGTGCCAGCAGCTTAATCTACGAGCAGTACTTC. This translates into CASSLIYEQYF. The rearrangement joins TRBV7-2 to TRBJ2-7; D remains ambiguous. CDR3 length equals 11 residues. CDR1 and CDR2 (germline): SGHTA, FQGNSA. Trimming removed 2 bases from V and 3 bases from J, with 2 bases in between. The full variable domain, with the rest looked up from reference TRBV7-2 and TRBJ2-7, is GAGVSQSPSNKVTEKGKDVELRCDPISGHTALYWYRQSLGQGLEFLIYFQGNSAPDKSGLPSDRFSAERTGGSVSTLTIQRTQQEDSAVYLCASSLIYEQYFGPGTRLTVT.

Worth noting for this clonotype: Compared with germline, one end of the junction differs, possibly owing to a read error. In DNA, the CDR3 is TGTGCCAGCAGCCAAGAAGGGCGGGGGGCGGAGACCCAGTACTTC. Translating gives CASSQEGRGAETQYF. The chain is built from TRBV4-3 and TRBJ2-5; 8 nucleotides align to TRBD2. From germline, CDR1 is LGHNA and CDR2 YSLEER. The CDR3 runs 15 residues.

As concerns this clonotype: One end of the junction varies from germline; a read error may be responsible. The chain carries TRBV5-8 and TRBJ2-1, with 8 bases matching TRBD2. CDR3 size: 17 residues. Germline CDR1 is SGHTS and CDR2 is YDEGEE. CDR3 nucleotide sequence: TGCGCCAGCAGCCAAGCCAACCGGGAGGGTAGCTACAATGAGCAGTTCTTC. This encodes CASSQANREGSYNEQFF.

A note on this clonotype: A much more abundant neighbour one base away suggests this may be a read error. V is TRBV27 and J is TRBJ2-3; tentatively, D is TRBD2 (6 bases). CDR1 and CDR2 from the germline V gene are MNHEY and SMNVEV (reference sequence). CDR3 size: 16 residues. Trimming removed 6 bases at V and 0 bases at J, with 16 bases between. The CDR3 coding sequence is TGTGCCAGCAGGCCAAGAAGACGGGGGAGCACAGATACGCAGTATTTT. It translates to CASRPRRRGSTDTQYF.

The sample holds many counts of this clonotype. In DNA form, the CDR3 reads TGTGCCAGCCATGACAGGGACGAGAGGGATACGCAGTATTTT. This translates into CASHDRDERDTQYF. The gene calls are TRBV6-5 and TRBJ2-3; 7 bases map to TRBD1. V trimming: 8 bases; J trimming: 6 bases; junction bases outside the gene matches: 11. This CDR3 has 14 residues. Germline CDR1 and CDR2: MNHEY and SVGAGI.

In DNA, the CDR3 is TGCAGTGCTAGTTCGGGACAGTCCTACGAGCAGTACTTC. Translation gives CSASSGQSYEQYF. The J gene is TRBJ2-7, the V gene TRBV20-1; 7 bases agree with TRBD1. V shed 3 bases, J shed 1 base, and the junction held 3 bases outside the gene matches. The CDR3 has 13 residues. Germline assignment: CDR1 DFQATT and CDR2 SNEGSKA (reference sequence).

The chain's CDR3 is CASSMTGHTGELFF. The CDR3 DNA follows: TGTGCCAGTAGTATGACAGGGCACACCGGGGAGCTGTTTTTT. The chain combines TRBV19 with TRBJ2-2; 7 bases align to TRBD1. The CDR3 runs to 14 residues. V was clipped by 3 bases and J by 3 bases; unmatched bases: 1. Germline-derived CDR1 and CDR2 are LNHDA and SQIVND (reference sequence).

The CDR3 reads CASSFPGLAAGEQYF. CDR3 sequence (DNA): TGTGCCAGCAGTTTCCCTGGACTAGCAGCCGGGGAGCAGTACTTC. V and J are TRBV6-2 or TRBV6-3 and TRBJ2-7; 8 nucleotides agree with TRBD2. V lost 4 bases to trimming and J lost 7 bases; unmatched junction nucleotides: 12. This CDR3 is built from 15 residues. CDR1 MNHEY and CDR2 SVGEGT come from the germline V gene.